Listed below are T cell receptor beta chains from one sample, sequenced in a study of blood T cell dynamics during melanoma immunotherapy. Generated by immunoSEQ multiplex PCR, the TCRdb table keeps only in-frame clones and is missing some. Of around 16,000 clones listed, 90% to 95% are singletons. The source material was blood, sampled from a patient treated with checkpoint blockade. Every receptor here comes from a human donor with melanoma. Each CDR3 is given with its conserved first and last residue. The D gene is left open where the match is weak. Clone size, where shown, is once, few, many, or a class for clones that have expanded.

v_gene	d_gene	j_gene	abundance	CDR3nt	CDR3aa
TRBV10-3	NA	TRBJ2-1	NA	TGTGCCATCAGTGGAGGGTCTGGAAATGAGCAGTTCTTC	CAISGGSGNEQFF
TRBV14	NA	TRBJ1-1	NA	TGTGCCAGCAGCCATGGTGTGAACACTGAAGCTTTCTTT	CASSHGVNTEAFF
TRBV2	NA	TRBJ2-2	NA	TGTGCCAGCAGTGAAGCAAGGGCAGACGCGAACACCGGGGAGCTGTTTTTT	CASSEARADANTGELFF
TRBV10-1	NA	TRBJ2-3	NA	TGCGCCAGCAGTGAGTTGGGGCAGGGAGCAGATACGCAGTATTTT	CASSELGQGADTQYF
TRBV30	NA	TRBJ1-6	NA	TGTGCCTGGAGGGGCAGGGGTAATTCACCCCTCCACTTT	CAWRGRGNSPLHF
TRBV10-1	NA	TRBJ1-2	few	TGCGCCAGCAGTGATTCGCACGGAGGCTATGGCTACACCTTC	CASSDSHGGYGYTF
TRBV6-5	TRBD2	TRBJ2-7	NA	TGTGCCAGCAGCCCGGGGCTAGCGGGAACCTACGAGCAGTACTTC	CASSPGLAGTYEQYF
TRBV18	TRBD1	TRBJ1-1	few	TGTGCCAGCTCACCGGCAGGGGGGGACACTGAAGCTTTCTTT	CASSPAGGDTEAFF
TRBV27	TRBD1	TRBJ1-5	NA	TGTGCCAGTCAGGGGGACATTTATCAGCCCCAGCATTTT	CASQGDIYQPQHF
TRBV4-1	TRBD2	TRBJ2-5	NA	TGCGCCAGCAGCACCCGACTAGCGGGAGAAGTAGAGCAGTACTTC	CASSTRLAGEVEQYF
TRBV4-2	TRBD2	TRBJ2-1	NA	TGTGCCAGCAGCCAGGCACTAGCGGGAACAAACAATGAGCAGTTCTTC	CASSQALAGTNNEQFF
TRBV7-9	NA	TRBJ2-6	NA	TGTGCCAGCAGCTCCGATCATGCTGGGGCCAACGTCCTGACTTTC	CASSSDHAGANVLTF
TRBV13	NA	TRBJ2-7	NA	TGTGCCAGCAGCTTAGTAGACTCCTACGAGCAGTACTTC	CASSLVDSYEQYF
TRBV9	TRBD1	TRBJ2-7	NA	TGTGCCAGCAGCGCCGGGACAGGGACCTACGAGCAGTACTTC	CASSAGTGTYEQYF
TRBV11-3	TRBD2	TRBJ2-1	NA	TGTGCCAGCAGCTTAGATTGGGGACTAGCGGGAACGAATGAGCAGTTCTTC	CASSLDWGLAGTNEQFF
TRBV5-8	TRBD2	TRBJ2-2	NA	TGTGCCAGCAGCTTTGTGCGGGAGGGAGCCGGGGAGCTGTTTTTT	CASSFVREGAGELFF
TRBV28	TRBD2	TRBJ2-2	NA	TGTGCCAGCAGTCGACACAGGGGGGCCGGGACTAGCGGGAGCCCGAACACCGGGGAGCTGTTTTTT	CASSRHRGAGTSGSPNTGELFF
TRBV5-6	NA	TRBJ1-4	NA	TGTGCCAGCAGCTTGGCTGGGACGGGTAATGAAAAACTGTTTTTT	CASSLAGTGNEKLFF
TRBV2	NA	TRBJ1-2	NA	TGTGCCAGCAGCGAGGGATGGTCGGGCTATGGCTACACCTTC	CASSEGWSGYGYTF
TRBV28	NA	TRBJ1-5	NA	TGTGCCAGCAGTTCCGATCAGCCCCAGCATTTT	CASSSDQPQHF
TRBV4-1	NA	TRBJ2-1	once	TGCGCCAGCAGCGTCTTCTTAGCGAGCAACAATGAGCAGTTCTTC	CASSVFLASNNEQFF
TRBV2	TRBD1	TRBJ1-4	NA	TGTGCCAGCACTCCCAGGGGGCTAGGGGAAAAACTGTTTTTT	CASTPRGLGEKLFF
TRBV5-1	NA	TRBJ1-5	few	TGCGCCAGCAGCCCGTCCCCGGGAGGGGATCAGCCCCAGCATTTT	CASSPSPGGDQPQHF
TRBV4-3	TRBD1	TRBJ2-2	NA	TGCGCCAGCAGCCCCGGACAGGGGGCGGTCACCGGGGAGCTGTTTTTT	CASSPGQGAVTGELFF
TRBV6-1	NA	TRBJ2-5	NA	TGTGCCAGCAGTGGCGTTGTCGAGACCCAGTACTTC	CASSGVVETQYF
TRBV5-1	NA	TRBJ1-2	NA	TGCGCCAGCAGCTTGATGCCCCAGGGGCCCGGTTATAATCATGGCTACACCTTC	CASSLMPQGPGYNHGYTF
TRBV10-3	TRBD2	TRBJ2-7	NA	TGTGCCATCAGTGAGCCGGGACTAGCGGGACGGAGCTCCTACGAGCAGTACTTC	CAISEPGLAGRSSYEQYF
TRBV5-1	TRBD2	TRBJ2-2	NA	TGCGCCAGCAGCTGGACCGGGACTAGCGGAAACAAGGGCACCGGGGAGCTGTTTTTT	CASSWTGTSGNKGTGELFF
TRBV4-1	TRBD1	TRBJ1-4	NA	TGCGCCAGCAGCCAAGACAGGACAGGGGACGGTGAAAAACTGTTTTTT	CASSQDRTGDGEKLFF
TRBV7-6	TRBD1	TRBJ1-5	NA	TGTGCCAGCAGCGCGGGACAGGGGCTTTATAGCAATCAGCCCCAGCATTTT	CASSAGQGLYSNQPQHF
TRBV5-6	NA	TRBJ1-6	NA	TGTGCCAGCAGCCGACAGTCCTATAATTCACCCCTCCACTTT	CASSRQSYNSPLHF
TRBV5-1	TRBD2	TRBJ2-3	once	TGCGCCAGCAGCCTCGGAAGGGCGGGGGGCCCTTCTAACACAGATACGCAGTATTTT	CASSLGRAGGPSNTDTQYF
TRBV10-1	NA	TRBJ2-1	NA	TGCGCCAGCAGTGCCAGGAAAACCGGCTACAATGAGCAGTTCTTC	CASSARKTGYNEQFF
TRBV29-1	TRBD1	TRBJ1-6	NA	TGCAGCGCCGGGACAGGGAGCCCCAATTCACCCCTCCACTTT	CSAGTGSPNSPLHF
TRBV7-2	NA	TRBJ2-2	NA	TGTGCCAGCAGCGCCCTGAGGGTGAGCAGGGAGCTGTTTTTT	CASSALRVSRELFF
TRBV29-1	NA	TRBJ2-1	once	TGCAGCGTGGGGCAAAATGAGCAGTTCTTC	CSVGQNEQFF
TRBV27	TRBD1	TRBJ1-5	NA	TGTGCCAGCAGCCCTTTGGGGACAGGGGAAAATCAGCCCCAGCATTTT	CASSPLGTGENQPQHF
TRBV5-1	NA	TRBJ1-2	NA	TGCGCCAGCAGCTGGGGACACACCGAATCGGTCTATGGCTACACCTTC	CASSWGHTESVYGYTF
TRBV4-2	NA	TRBJ2-1	NA	TGTGCCAGCAGCCAAACACCAGGGTCATCCTACAATGAGCAGTTCTTC	CASSQTPGSSYNEQFF
TRBV14	NA	TRBJ2-7	NA	TGTGCCAGCAGCCAAGTGCATCTGGGCCACTACGAGCAGTACTTC	CASSQVHLGHYEQYF
TRBV6-1	TRBD2	TRBJ2-1	NA	TGTGCCAGCAGTGGATCTGGGACTAGCCGGCATGAGCAGTTCTTC	CASSGSGTSRHEQFF
TRBV19	TRBD1	TRBJ2-1	NA	TGTGCCAGTAGTCAGGGGGCCAATGAGCAGTTCTTC	CASSQGANEQFF
TRBV4-1	NA	TRBJ2-2	NA	TGCGCCAGCAGACCACAGGGAAAGGGCACCGGGGAGCTGTTTTTT	CASRPQGKGTGELFF
TRBV5-6	NA	TRBJ2-1	NA	TGTGCCAGCAGCTTCCTCCCCCTCAATGAGCAGTTCTTC	CASSFLPLNEQFF
TRBV4-2	NA	TRBJ1-3	NA	TGTGCCAGCAGCCCCCTCTATGAGGGAAACACCATATATTTT	CASSPLYEGNTIYF
TRBV5-6	TRBD1	TRBJ1-2	few	TGTGCCAGCAGCTTGGGACAGGGGGCTGCTAACTATGGCTACACCTTC	CASSLGQGAANYGYTF